The 11 T cell receptor beta chains below come from one sample, sequenced in a study of OX40 agonist ivuxolimab in advanced cancers. Data came from immunoSEQ multiplex PCR; TCRdb stores just in-frame clones and leaves some out. This sample has roughly 73,000 clones, with around 90% found just once. Sequencing used CD4+ or CD8+ T cells sorted from blood, obtained in a trial of the OX40 agonist ivuxolimab. These TCRs come from an adult with an advanced solid tumor such as melanoma, head and neck, liver or kidney cancer.

This clone has a single count. This chain uses TRBV2 with TRBJ2-1; 11 nucleotides line up with TRBD2. With V trimmed by 6 bases and J by 0 bases, 4 bases remained unmatched. Germline V gene data show CDR1 as SNHLY and CDR2 as FYNNEI. CDR3 length equals 16 residues. The CDR3 is CASSLAGGISYNEQFF. CDR3 sequence (DNA): TGTGCCAGCAGCCTAGCGGGAGGAATCTCCTACAATGAGCAGTTCTTC.

The rearrangement joins TRBV27 to TRBJ1-2, with D hard to call. Germline CDR1 and CDR2: MNHEY and SMNVEV (reference sequence). The CDR3 contains 9 residues. The ends were cut back, 8 bases at V and 3 bases at J, with 1 base in the middle. As DNA, the CDR3 is TGTGCCAGCGACTATGGCTACACCTTC. Its protein product is CASDYGYTF.

The V and J genes are TRBV27 and TRBJ1-5, with 7 bases lining up with TRBD1. The CDR3 runs 16 residues. Germline CDR1 is MNHEY and CDR2 is SMNVEV (reference sequence). J lost 1 base, V lost 2 bases, and 5 bases had no gene match. The CDR3 DNA reads as TGTGCCAGCAGTTTAGTTTCAGGGGGGAGCAATCAGCCCCAGCATTTT. Translation gives CASSLVSGGSNQPQHF.

J is TRBJ1-3 and V is TRBV7-2, with 9 bases identical to TRBD1. Germline CDR1 is SGHTA and CDR2 is FQGNSA. CDR3 length equals 17 residues. With V trimmed by 2 bases and J by 7 bases, 12 bases remained unmatched. CDR3 nucleotide sequence: TGTGCCAGCAGCTTAAACCCGGGACAGGGAGTATATAACACCATATATTTT. Translation: CASSLNPGQGVYNTIYF.

The V gene is TRBV5-6, the J gene TRBJ2-1, with TRBD2 matching over 10 bases. The CDR3 length is 16 residues. With V trimmed by 4 bases and J by 8 bases, 12 bases remained unmatched. Germline values: CDR1 SGHDT, CDR2 YYEEEE. CDR3 protein: CASSPSELAGVHEQFF. CDR3 DNA: TGTGCCAGCAGCCCCTCCGAGCTAGCGGGAGTGCATGAGCAGTTCTTC. Together with reference TRBV5-6 and TRBJ2-1, the CDR3 gives the full variable domain: DAGVTQSPTHLIKTRGQQVTLRCSPKSGHDTVSWYQQALGQGPQFIFQYYEEEERQRGNFPDRFSGHQFPNYSSELNVNALLLGDSALYLCASSPSELAGVHEQFFGPGTRLTVL.

The V gene is TRBV14, the J gene TRBJ1-4, with D possibly being TRBD1 (5 bases). This CDR3 has 17 residues. Germline V CDR1 and CDR2: SGHDN, FVKESK. V gave up 1 base and J gave up 7 bases, with 19 bases separating them. CDR3 DNA sequence: TGTGCCAGCAGCCAAGTACCTGGGGGGTTTGGATTTGAAAAACTGTTTTTT. The encoded protein is CASSQVPGGFGFEKLFF.

This chain connects TRBV11-1 to TRBJ2-3; D is undetermined. The ends were cut back, 4 bases at V and 1 base at J, with 9 bases in the middle. The CDR3 runs to 14 residues. Looked up from germline, CDR1 is SGHAT and CDR2 is FQDESV (reference sequence). The CDR3 sequence: CASSSPKGTDTQYF. The CDR3 DNA reads as TGTGCCAGCAGCTCACCGAAGGGCACAGATACGCAGTATTTT.

The rearrangement joins TRBV27 to TRBJ1-2, with TRBD1 as a possible D gene (5 bases). The CDR3 consists of 14 residues. Germline CDR1 MNHEY, CDR2 SMNVEV (reference sequence). The germline V and J ends were trimmed by 4 bases and 8 bases, with 17 bases remaining between them. The DNA of the CDR3 is TGTGCCAGCAGTTCCGCGGGGGTCCGGCGAGGCTACACCTTC. Protein: CASSSAGVRRGYTF.

The chain uses TRBV6-1 and TRBJ1-1, with D tentatively TRBD1 (5 bases). Trimming stripped 0 bases from V and 5 bases from J, with 19 bases between. The germline gives CDR1 MNHNS, CDR2 SASEGT. CDR3 length equals 17 residues. The CDR3 region is CASSEALPGTTGTEAFF. CDR3 DNA: TGTGCCAGCAGTGAAGCGCTTCCAGGGACGACGGGGACTGAAGCTTTCTTT.

This chain connects TRBV5-1 to TRBJ2-2, with a weak D call TRBD2 (5 bases). Germline CDR1 is SGHRS and CDR2 is YFSETQ. V gave up 4 bases and J gave up 2 bases, with 15 bases separating them. This CDR3 is 16 amino acids long. Written as DNA, the CDR3 is TGCGCCAGCAGCGCGCAAAGTTCGGGAAACACCGGGGAGCTGTTTTTT. This gives the protein CASSAQSSGNTGELFF.

The rearrangement uses TRBV2 and TRBJ2-2; the D gene is possibly TRBD1 (5 bases). Germline lookup yields CDR1 SNHLY and CDR2 FYNNEI. V was pared by 0 bases and J by 7 bases, with 15 bases between. The CDR3 loop spans 16 amino acids. CDR3 coding DNA: TGTGCCAGCAGTGAAGCGCTTATAGGGGTGAACGGGGAGCTGTTTTTT. The encoded protein is CASSEALIGVNGELFF.